The clone carrying this TCR beta chain has at least ten counts. No antigen is known for it. This sample is part of a study of early T cells in non-severe SARS-CoV-2 infection. Study-wide background: Sequencing targeted bulk RNA from unsorted whole blood, leaving chains unpaired.

CDR1 and CDR2 (germline): SGHTA, FQGNSA. The junction had 13 bases not matched to a gene; V was cut back by 1 base and J by 2 bases. The CDR3 extends over 19 amino acids. Study-level results: VDJdb matching, biased toward anti-spike CD8 responses, missed private and CD4 specificities.

Each cDNA molecule carried a unique molecular identifier. TCRdb reprocessed the 5' RACE reads with MiXCR, giving one entry per CDR3 protein. Of more than 55,000 distinct CDR3 sequences listed, under 15% were seen once; the top ten hold 4% to 5%. Sequenced sample: whole blood. The V and J genes are TRBV7-2 and TRBJ2-3; TRBD2 matches 9 bases. The receptor comes from an adult who was a healthcare worker with PCR-confirmed SARS-CoV-2 infection or an uninfected control (not recorded which). DNA for the CDR3: TGTGCCAGCAGCTTAGAGGACAGTTTAGCGGGGGCCCACACAGATACGCAGTATTTT. It translates to CASSLEDSLAGAHTDTQYF.